These 20 T cell receptor beta chains came from one sample sequenced in a study of sequential checkpoint blockade in melanoma (dated by TCRdb to the late 2010s). The method was the immunoSEQ multiplex PCR assay. Imported from immuneACCESS, the table was reduced by TCRdb to in-frame sequences with V and J called. These copies leave out some clones; in studies compared against another copy, an unresolved V gene accounts for under half, and the cause of the remainder is not known. This sample lists about 18,000 clones; 73% were detected once. The top ten clones comprise 4.8% of the sample. This sample's treatment or condition label indicates: randomized to nivolumab then ipilimumab (arm A) or the reverse (arm B). Sequencing used tumor tissue (inferred from file names), obtained from a patient given nivolumab and ipilimumab in sequence. The source of these receptors is a human donor with melanoma.

The V call is TRBV30, the J call TRBJ1-5; D is possibly TRBD1 (6 bases). The CDR3 has 15 amino acids. Trimming shortened V by 2 bases and J by 3 bases, and 14 bases separated the two germline ends. The germline CDR1 and CDR2 sequences are GTSNPN and SVGIG (reference sequence). CDR3 in amino acids: CAWSLFGQINQPQHF. As DNA, the CDR3 is TGTGCCTGGAGTTTATTTGGACAGATCAATCAGCCCCAGCATTTT.

The gene calls are TRBV5-1 and TRBJ2-3; tentatively, D is TRBD1 or TRBD2 (5 bases each). There are 16 residues in the CDR3. The germline V gene encodes CDR1 SGHRS and CDR2 YFSETQ. V was cut by 0 bases and J by 0 bases, with 11 bases left in between. DNA of the CDR3: TGCGCCAGCAGCTTGGGTCTCGGGGCTAGCACAGATACGCAGTATTTT. As protein: CASSLGLGASTDTQYF.

The chain links TRBV6-8 to TRBJ1-4; 9 bases line up with TRBD1. The germline CDR1 and CDR2 sequences are MNHGY and SAAAGT. V trimming: 8 bases; J trimming: 7 bases; junction bases outside the gene matches: 5. The CDR3 is 13 residues long. Here the CDR3 reads CASSGTGSEKLFF. The CDR3 DNA sequence: TGTGCCAGCTCCGGGACAGGGAGTGAAAAACTGTTTTTT.

The CDR3 nucleotides read TGTGCCAGCAAAGCGGGTTTCTCCTACAATGAGCAGTTCTTC. Amino acids: CASKAGFSYNEQFF. The chain joins TRBV6-8 to TRBJ2-1, with D possibly TRBD2 on 6 matching bases. Looked up from germline, CDR1 is MNHGY and CDR2 is SAAAGT. Between the trimmed V and J ends, which lost 7 bases and 0 bases, there was a span of 10 bases. There are 14 residues in the CDR3.

This clone was detected a few times. The V gene is TRBV28, the J gene TRBJ2-7; 11 bases match TRBD1. Germline V lookup: CDR1 MDHEN, CDR2 SYDVKM. This CDR3 has 15 residues. V shed 6 bases and J 2 bases; nucleotides not matched to a gene: 6. The CDR3: CASRPWTGGTYEQYF. The CDR3 DNA is TGTGCCAGCAGGCCTTGGACAGGGGGCACCTACGAGCAGTACTTC.

V usage is TRBV28 and J usage is TRBJ1-1, with 10 bases lining up with TRBD1. Losses at the gene ends were 8 bases for V and 4 bases for J; bases not matched to a gene: 1. Germline V lookup: CDR1 MDHEN, CDR2 SYDVKM. The CDR3 covers 12 residues. CDR3 residues: CASRQGATEAFF. The CDR3 bases are TGTGCCAGCCGACAGGGGGCCACTGAAGCTTTCTTT.

The genes are TRBV30 and TRBJ1-5; D call uncertain. The CDR3 sequence is 14 residues long. CDR1 and CDR2 (germline): GTSNPN, SVGIG (reference sequence). Trimming stripped 2 bases from V and 2 bases from J, with 10 bases between. Written as DNA, the CDR3 is TGTGCCTGGAGTAGAGGAAATGGCAATCAGCCCCAGCATTTT. Protein sequence: CAWSRGNGNQPQHF.

The chain links TRBV7-2 to TRBJ1-1, with 7 bases that match TRBD1. Looked up from germline, CDR1 is SGHTA and CDR2 is FQGNSA. The CDR3 runs to 13 residues. Trimming at V came to 5 bases and at J to 6 bases, leaving 6 bases not matched to a gene. CDR3 coding DNA: TGTGCCAGCAGCCCTGGGACAGAACCTGAAGCTTTCTTT. Translating it yields CASSPGTEPEAFF.

The chain carries TRBV9 and TRBJ1-6, with a tentative D call TRBD1 (6 bases). V was clipped by 1 base and J by 6 bases, with 11 bases between them. Looked up from germline, CDR1 is SGDLS and CDR2 is YYNGEE. The CDR3 has 15 amino acids. The CDR3: CASSVQGRSNSPLHF. CDR3 sequence (DNA): TGTGCCAGCAGCGTACAGGGGAGGTCTAATTCACCCCTCCACTTT.

The chain joins TRBV7-2 to TRBJ1-2; D ambiguous. The CDR3 runs 15 residues. Germline-derived CDR1 and CDR2 are SGHTA and FQGNSA. Trimming took 4 bases from V and 4 from J, leaving 16 bases between them. The CDR3 sequence is CASSSTGLVTYGYTF. The CDR3 region has the DNA TGTGCCAGCAGCTCGACGGGCCTGGTGACCTATGGCTACACCTTC.

The rearrangement uses TRBV6-8 and TRBJ2-3; 13 nucleotides line up with TRBD2. The CDR3 has 17 amino acids. Trimming took 5 bases from V and 4 from J; bases not matched to a gene: 9. The germline V gene encodes CDR1 MNHGY and CDR2 SAAAGT. The CDR3 loop reads CASSGSWTSGRPDTQYF. The CDR3 DNA is TGTGCCAGCAGTGGATCTTGGACTAGCGGGAGACCAGATACGCAGTATTTT.

Only a few counts were recorded for this clone. The chain has TRBV9 and TRBJ1-1; D gene ambiguous. V was trimmed by 6 bases and J by 6 bases, leaving 15 bases between them. Germline assignment: CDR1 SGDLS and CDR2 YYNGEE. CDR3 length: 13 residues. CDR3 DNA sequence: TGTGCCAGCATTCGGCAGGTAGACGCTGAAGCTTTCTTT. Encoded protein: CASIRQVDAEAFF.

This rearrangement joins TRBV9 to TRBJ2-3; TRBD2 might be the D (5 bases). This CDR3 comprises 17 residues. Germline-derived CDR1 and CDR2 are SGDLS and YYNGEE. V was trimmed by 4 bases and J by 2 bases, leaving 20 bases between them. This CDR3 is CASSLEGFAGSTDTQYF. CDR3 DNA sequence: TGTGCCAGCAGCCTAGAGGGTTTCGCGGGCTCCACAGATACGCAGTATTTT.

The chain combines TRBV28 with TRBJ2-3; 8 bases agree with TRBD1. Per the germline V gene, CDR1 is MDHEN and CDR2 is SYDVKM. The CDR3 is 15 residues long. Losses at the gene ends were 6 bases for V and 5 bases for J; bases not matched to a gene: 10. CDR3 region: CASRTGARSGDTQYF. The CDR3 region has the DNA TGTGCCAGCAGGACAGGGGCCCGGAGCGGAGATACGCAGTATTTT.

This clone was seen once. The J gene is TRBJ2-1, the V gene TRBV30; tentatively, D is TRBD2 (5 bases). Trimming took 1 base from V and 2 from J, leaving 9 bases between them. Germline CDR1 reads GTSNPN; CDR2 reads SVGIG (reference sequence). This CDR3 spans 14 amino acids. The CDR3 DNA is TGTGCCTGGAGTGGAGGGTTCACCTACAATGAGCAGTTCTTC. Amino acid sequence: CAWSGGFTYNEQFF.

The chain carries TRBV6-8 and TRBJ1-5, with no clear D. V lost 6 bases, J lost 4 bases, and 10 bases lay in between. The CDR3 extends over 13 amino acids. Germline V CDR1 and CDR2: MNHGY, SAAAGT. DNA of the CDR3: TGTGCCAGCAGAGAACACGTTAATCAGCCCCAGCATTTT. This sequence encodes CASREHVNQPQHF.

With regard to this clone: Likely a read error: the CDR3 ends without its conserved phenylalanine or tryptophan. The limits of the CDR3 on the DNA are not certain, so only TCRdb's listed CDR3 is given. The rearrangement joins TRBV12-1 to TRBJ1-1. TRBV12-1 is described as a pseudogene. The CDR3 is 13 residues long, counting both termini. This CDR3 reads CASSFGGNTEAFS.

The V gene is TRBV5-1, the J gene TRBJ2-1; D gene ambiguous. Germline V CDR1 and CDR2: SGHRS, YFSETQ. The CDR3 spans 15 residues. The ends were cut back, 3 bases at V and 1 base at J, with 11 bases in the middle. CDR3 protein: CASSSQGYSYNEQFF. For the CDR3, the DNA is TGCGCCAGCAGCTCGCAAGGGTATTCCTACAATGAGCAGTTCTTC.

This sequence joins TRBV19 and TRBJ2-7; D might be TRBD1 or TRBD2, each matching 6 bases. The CDR3 has 13 amino acids. V lost 5 bases to trimming and J lost 3 bases, with 11 bases between them. Looked up from germline, CDR1 is LNHDA and CDR2 is SQIVND (reference sequence). Here the CDR3 reads CASSLATGYEQYF. CDR3 coding DNA: TGTGCCAGTAGTCTAGCGACAGGCTACGAGCAGTACTTC.

Comments on this clone: The conserved final phenylalanine or tryptophan is absent from the CDR3, which likely points to a read error. The DNA is omitted, as the CDR3 cannot be located on it reliably, and the CDR3 follows TCRdb's listing. J is TRBJ1-1 and V is TRBV10-1. Germline CDR1 is WNHNN and CDR2 is SYGVQD (reference sequence). The CDR3 extends over 11 residues, inclusive of both ends. CDR3 in amino acids: CASSRMGGRVR.